The sequence of this T cell receptor (beta chain) was determined in a study of T cell responses to AZD1222 COVID-19 vaccine. Whole-study context: Timing groups of about 4 and about 12 weeks for second doses were pooled. Study-wide results and limits: Distributed over spike, vaccine-associated CD4 TCRs predominated at 160-218 and 743-854. Baseline seropositivity characterized only a handful of AZD1222 recipients. White British donors predominated, females outnumbered males, and clonal diversity was possibly underestimated.

V was clipped by 4 bases and J by 1 base; unmatched bases: 2. This CDR3 is built from 14 residues. The V gene's germline CDR1 is KGHSH and CDR2 LQKENI. The repertoire was sequenced with immunoSEQ multiplex PCR; TCRdb's copy has only in-frame clones and lacks some. The sample shows 150,000 to 200,000 clones, approximately 92% of them seen only once. As concerns this clone: What it binds is unknown.

This rearrangement joins TRBV18 to TRBJ1-1, with 8 bases identical to TRBD1. This sequence originates from an adult in good health. The sample here was peripheral blood, taken on day 0 of AZD1222 vaccination. CDR3: CASSQGQANTEAFF. The CDR3 DNA sequence: TGTGCCAGCTCACAGGGACAGGCGAACACTGAAGCTTTCTTT. Based on the CDR3 plus reference TRBV18 and TRBJ1-1, the full variable domain is NAGVMQNPRHLVRRRGQEARLRCSPMKGHSHVYWYRQLPEEGLKFMVYLQKENIIDESGMPKERFSAEFPKEGPSILRIQQVVRGDSAAYFCASSQGQANTEAFFGQGTRLTVV.